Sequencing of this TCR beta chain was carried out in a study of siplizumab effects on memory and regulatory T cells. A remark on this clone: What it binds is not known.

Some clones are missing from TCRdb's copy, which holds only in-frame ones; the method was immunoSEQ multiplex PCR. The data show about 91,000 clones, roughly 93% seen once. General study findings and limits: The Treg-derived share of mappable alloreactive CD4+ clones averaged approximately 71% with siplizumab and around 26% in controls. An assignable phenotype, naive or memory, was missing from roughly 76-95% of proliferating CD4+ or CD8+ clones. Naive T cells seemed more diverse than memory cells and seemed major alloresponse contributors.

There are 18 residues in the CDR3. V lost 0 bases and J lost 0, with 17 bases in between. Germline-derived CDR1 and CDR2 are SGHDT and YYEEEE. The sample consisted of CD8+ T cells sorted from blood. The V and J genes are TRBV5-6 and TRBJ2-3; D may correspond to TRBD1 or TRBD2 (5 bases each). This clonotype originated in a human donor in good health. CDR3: CASSLGEGIHISTDTQYF. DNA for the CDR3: TGTGCCAGCAGCTTGGGCGAGGGGATTCATATTAGCACAGATACGCAGTATTTT. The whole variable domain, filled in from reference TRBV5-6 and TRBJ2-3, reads DAGVTQSPTHLIKTRGQQVTLRCSPKSGHDTVSWYQQALGQGPQFIFQYYEEEERQRGNFPDRFSGHQFPNYSSELNVNALLLGDSALYLCASSLGEGIHISTDTQYFGPGTRLTVL.